These T cell receptor beta chains were read from a single sample in a study of control samples from healthy donors and cancer patients. The protocol was immunoSEQ multiplex PCR, while the TCRdb copy is restricted to in-frame clones and leaves out a portion. The sample has about 130,000 clones, approximately 90% seen once; the top ten hold approximately 8.6%. The specimen was blood. These receptors all come from a man aged 18-30 years in good health. Both conserved end residues are part of each CDR3.

len: 13; v_gene: TRBV19; j_gene: TRBJ1-6; CDR3aa: CASSFFSNSPLHF
len: 16; v_gene: TRBV5-1; j_gene: TRBJ1-1; CDR3aa: CASSPDPHPRPTEAFF
len: 13; v_gene: TRBV27; j_gene: TRBJ1-1; CDR3aa: CASRPTGNAEAFF
len: 16; v_gene: TRBV10-3; j_gene: TRBJ2-3; CDR3aa: CAISVQAGGGTDTQYF
len: 17; v_gene: TRBV4-1; j_gene: TRBJ1-1; CDR3aa: CASSHNPETIMNTEAFF
len: 13; v_gene: TRBV12-3/TRBV12-4; j_gene: TRBJ2-3; CDR3aa: CASRDRVGDTQYF
len: 13; v_gene: TRBV6-6; j_gene: TRBJ2-2; CDR3aa: CASRSTSAGELFF
len: 16; v_gene: TRBV15; j_gene: TRBJ2-5; CDR3aa: CATSGPQRAGGETQYF
len: 16; v_gene: TRBV15; j_gene: TRBJ1-2; CDR3aa: CATSRDLGQTHYGYTF
len: 13; v_gene: TRBV12-3/TRBV12-4; j_gene: TRBJ1-1; CDR3aa: CASRPSRTGKAFF
len: 16; v_gene: TRBV5-5; j_gene: TRBJ2-7; CDR3aa: CASSPHRGGANYEQYF
len: 12; v_gene: TRBV2; j_gene: TRBJ1-5; CDR3aa: CASSEAQGSRNF
len: 13; v_gene: TRBV6-4; j_gene: TRBJ1-5; CDR3aa: CASSPAVNQPQHF
len: 15; v_gene: TRBV7-3; j_gene: TRBJ1-2; CDR3aa: CASSHGPQADYGYTF
len: 19; v_gene: TRBV18; j_gene: TRBJ2-6; CDR3aa: CASSPLGQGALSGANVLTF
len: 13; v_gene: TRBV6-5; j_gene: TRBJ1-2; CDR3aa: CASRWTPNYGYTF
len: 13; v_gene: TRBV5-1; j_gene: TRBJ1-6; CDR3aa: CASSLESNSPLHF
len: 12; v_gene: TRBV6-5; j_gene: TRBJ1-2; CDR3aa: CASTPGNYGYTF
len: 16; v_gene: TRBV30; j_gene: TRBJ2-5; CDR3aa: CAWSVQGAYSRETQYF
len: 14; v_gene: TRBV7-2; j_gene: TRBJ1-2; CDR3aa: CASSYRRRNYGYTF